The 24 T cell receptor beta chains reported below all come from one sample, sequenced in a study of cytomegalovirus exposure and HLA in healthy donors. Use of 60 Vbeta and 13 Jbeta primers characterized the PCR. The protocol was immunoSEQ multiplex PCR, while the TCRdb copy is restricted to in-frame clones and leaves out a portion. The table records 150,000 to 200,000 clones, 75% to 80% of them present only once. The source material was PBMCs. The receptor source for this set is a woman aged 35 to 49 in good health and CMV-seropositive.

This clone appeared once. The chain carries TRBV6-1 and TRBJ1-2, with TRBD1 matching 9 bases. CDR1 and CDR2 from the germline V gene are MNHNS and SASEGT. After removal of 8 bases from V and 7 bases from J, the junction contained 14 bases not matched to a gene. The CDR3 is made up of 15 amino acids. The CDR3 loop is CASGINTGGAGGYTF. As DNA, the CDR3 is TGTGCCAGCGGAATAAATACAGGGGGCGCGGGTGGCTACACCTTC.

The chain links TRBV6-1 to TRBJ2-5, with 8 bases that match TRBD2. J gave up 5 bases and V 6 bases, and 8 bases lay outside the gene matches. This CDR3 spans 14 amino acids. Germline assignment: CDR1 MNHNS and CDR2 SASEGT. CDR3 in amino acids: CASSVNREGETQYF. The CDR3 coding sequence is TGTGCCAGCAGCGTTAATCGGGAGGGGGAGACCCAGTACTTC.

This CDR3 is CASSQPLTGRQIAKNIQYF. CDR3 bases: TGTGCCAGCAGCCAGCCCCTCACTGGCAGACAAATAGCCAAAAACATTCAGTACTTC. V usage is TRBV14 and J usage is TRBJ2-4; no definite D call. Trimming cost V 3 bases and J 0 bases, with 21 bases left between them. The CDR3 consists of 19 residues. The V gene's germline CDR1 is SGHDN and CDR2 FVKESK.

This sequence joins TRBV18 and TRBJ2-5; TRBD1 is a possible D gene (6 bases). V was trimmed by 5 bases and J by 5 bases, leaving 12 bases between them. The length of the CDR3 is 13 residues. Germline V gene lookup returns CDR1 KGHSH and CDR2 LQKENI. The CDR3 region has the DNA TGTGCCAGCTCAGTCAGGACAGAGGAGACCCAGTACTTC. It codes for CASSVRTEETQYF.

This clone has only a few counts. V usage is TRBV7-9 and J usage is TRBJ1-4; D gene unclear. Germline CDR1 reads SEHNR; CDR2 reads FQNEAQ (reference sequence). The CDR3 is 15 amino acids. V was shortened by 5 bases and J by 0 bases, with 10 bases between the two germline ends. CDR3 sequence: CASSPLEATNEKLFF. The CDR3 DNA sequence: TGTGCCAGCAGCCCCCTAGAGGCAACTAATGAAAAACTGTTTTTT.

This clone was seen only a few times. This chain uses TRBV15 with TRBJ1-2; no clear D gene. The CDR3 length is 13 residues. Trimming removed 0 bases at V and 7 bases at J, with 9 bases between. CDR1 is LNHNV and CDR2 is YYDKDF in the germline V gene (reference sequence). The CDR3 coding sequence is TGTGCCACCAGCAGAGATGTGAGGGCTGGCTACACCTTC. Protein product: CATSRDVRAGYTF.

J is TRBJ2-5 and V is TRBV4-3, with D maybe TRBD2 (7 bases). The better agreement between TRBJ2-7 and the DNA end casts doubt on the J call. CDR3 length: 16 residues. The germline CDR1 and CDR2 sequences are LGHNA and YSLEER. The CDR3 here is CASSQDLGGGTYEQYF. The CDR3 coding sequence is TGCGCCAGCAGCCAAGATCTAGGGGGGGGCACCTACGAGCAGTACTTC.

This clone turned up a few times. The chain is built from TRBV5-1 and TRBJ1-5; 8 nucleotides match TRBD1. In germline, CDR1 is SGHRS, CDR2 YFSETQ. This CDR3 is built from 16 residues. V gave up 4 bases and J gave up 0 bases; unmatched junction bases: 6. The CDR3, as DNA: TGCGCCAGCAGCCCGACAGGGGACTATAGCAATCAGCCCCAGCATTTT. It codes for CASSPTGDYSNQPQHF.

The chain has TRBV18 and TRBJ2-3, with a possible D match to TRBD1 (6 bases). This CDR3 has 14 residues. Per germline, CDR1 KGHSH and CDR2 LQKENI. V shed 3 bases and J shed 3 bases, with 10 bases lying between them. The CDR3 region has the DNA TGTGCCAGCTCACCCGATCAGGGGACAGATACGCAGTATTTT. It encodes CASSPDQGTDTQYF.

The chain has TRBV19 and TRBJ2-5; 9 bases line up with TRBD1. The DNA end lines up better with TRBJ2-7; the J call may be wrong. From germline, CDR1 is LNHDA and CDR2 SQIVND (reference sequence). The CDR3 is 16 amino acids. The CDR3 spells CASSETGGVFGYEQYF. CDR3 DNA: TGTGCCAGTAGCGAGACAGGGGGTGTGTTCGGTTACGAGCAGTACTTC.

A few counts support this clone. The V and J genes are TRBV7-2 and TRBJ2-7; 7 positions agree with TRBD2. The germline CDR1 and CDR2 sequences are SGHTA and FQGNSA. There are 14 residues in the CDR3. V dropped 5 bases and J dropped 3; count of bases not matched to a gene: 7. The CDR3 here is CASSRGGPNYEQYF. The CDR3 bases are TGTGCCAGCAGCCGGGGAGGGCCCAACTACGAGCAGTACTTC.

The V call is TRBV5-4, the J call TRBJ2-1; D call uncertain. V gave up 4 bases and J gave up 4 bases, with 9 bases separating them. Germline CDR1 reads SGHNT; CDR2 reads YYREEE (reference sequence). CDR3 length: 13 amino acids. The CDR3: CASSETVYNEQFF. Written as DNA, the CDR3 is TGTGCCAGCAGCGAAACAGTATACAATGAGCAGTTCTTC.

The V call is TRBV7-2, the J call TRBJ1-2, with TRBD1 matching 8 bases. CDR3 size: 13 residues. Germline-derived CDR1 and CDR2 are SGHTA and FQGNSA. V gave up 5 bases and J gave up 4 bases; unmatched junction bases: 3. The CDR3, as DNA: TGTGCCAGCAGCCCCGACAGGGGCTATGGCTACACCTTC. Amino acid sequence: CASSPDRGYGYTF.

This clone occurred a few times. V is TRBV2 and J is TRBJ2-3; 8 bases are a match to TRBD2. CDR3 size: 16 residues. The germline gives CDR1 SNHLY, CDR2 FYNNEI. The V gene end was trimmed by 6 bases and the J gene end by 4 bases; junction bases not matched to a gene: 12. In DNA, the CDR3 is TGTGCCAGCAGCGGGGGGGGGACCCGGGTTGCAGATACGCAGTATTTT. The encoded protein is CASSGGGTRVADTQYF.

The chain joins TRBV20-1 to TRBJ2-5, with a possible D match to TRBD1 (5 bases). Matching the DNA end better, TRBJ2-7 makes the J call doubtful. From germline, CDR1 is DFQATT and CDR2 SNEGSKA (reference sequence). The CDR3 sequence is 11 residues long. The CDR3 sequence is CSVRGSYEQYF. DNA for the CDR3: TGCAGTGTTAGGGGCTCCTACGAGCAGTACTTC.

The V call is TRBV19, the J call TRBJ1-1; weak D call: TRBD1 (5 bases). Germline values: CDR1 LNHDA, CDR2 SQIVND (reference sequence). The CDR3 spans 13 residues. V lost 8 bases and J 7 bases, leaving 17 bases between the germline ends. The chain's CDR3 is CASFKQVTFEAFF. For the CDR3, the DNA is TGTGCCAGTTTCAAACAGGTGACTTTTGAAGCTTTCTTT.

As regards this clone: Other DNA sequences within the sample encode an identical CDR3. The chain couples TRBV7-9 to TRBJ1-2; 7 nucleotides agree with TRBD1. The CDR3 has 14 amino acids. Germline V gives CDR1 SEHNR, CDR2 FQNEAQ (reference sequence). After removal of 5 bases from V and 1 base from J, the junction contained 4 bases not matched to a gene. The DNA of the CDR3 is TGTGCCAGCAGCCCGCGACAGGGTAACTATGGCTACACCTTC. This translates into CASSPRQGNYGYTF.

This clone is a singleton in its sample. CDR3 sequence: CASSSGSGVNQPQHF. The CDR3 region has the DNA TGCGCCAGCAGTTCTGGGTCAGGGGTAAATCAGCCCCAGCATTTT. This rearrangement joins TRBV10-1 to TRBJ1-5, with D possibly TRBD1 on 6 matching bases. Germline V gives CDR1 WNHNN, CDR2 SYGVQD (reference sequence). The CDR3 length is 15 residues. V lost 5 bases, J lost 4 bases, and 15 bases lay in between.

J is TRBJ2-3 and V is TRBV5-1; 7 nucleotides match TRBD2. V shed 4 bases and J 3 bases; nucleotides not matched to a gene: 8. This CDR3 has 15 residues. Germline V gene data show CDR1 as SGHRS and CDR2 as YFSETQ. The CDR3 DNA reads as TGCGCCAGCAGCCTAACGGTGGGGGGGACAGATACGCAGTATTTT. It specifies CASSLTVGGTDTQYF.

The chain employs TRBV30 and TRBJ1-6, with D possibly matching TRBD1 (5 bases). Trimming shortened V by 0 bases and J by 10 bases, and 13 bases separated the two germline ends. Germline V CDR1 and CDR2: GTSNPN, SVGIG (reference sequence). The CDR3 is 14 amino acids. CDR3 protein: CAWSVGGIWSPLHF. CDR3 nucleotides: TGTGCCTGGAGTGTCGGGGGTATTTGGTCACCCCTCCACTTT.

Concerning this clone: This sample includes further DNA sequences coding for the same CDR3. The gene calls are TRBV5-1 and TRBJ1-1, with 8 bases that match TRBD1. Trimming at V came to 2 bases and at J to 2 bases, leaving 5 bases not matched to a gene. The CDR3 is made up of 15 amino acids. Germline CDR1 reads SGHRS; CDR2 reads YFSETQ. The CDR3 spells CASSFGGTGNTEAFF. The CDR3 bases are TGCGCCAGCAGCTTTGGTGGGACAGGTAACACTGAAGCTTTCTTT.

The chain joins TRBV30 to TRBJ1-2, with 9 bases fitting TRBD1. V shed 1 base, J shed 8 bases, and the junction held 2 bases outside the gene matches. The CDR3 spans 12 residues. CDR1 is GTSNPN, CDR2 SVGIG, per germline (reference sequence). CDR3 nucleotides: TGTGCCTGGAGTGGGACAGGGGTCGGCTACACCTTC. Translating gives CAWSGTGVGYTF.

The rearrangement joins TRBV28 to TRBJ1-2, with D perhaps TRBD1 (5 bases). V gave up 5 bases and J gave up 6 bases, with 13 bases separating them. Germline CDR1 is MDHEN and CDR2 is SYDVKM. The CDR3 has 13 amino acids. CDR3 loop: CASSPLPGDGYTF. The CDR3 bases are TGTGCCAGCAGTCCCCTCCCGGGGGATGGCTACACCTTC.

This clone appeared once. The genes are TRBV12-1 and TRBJ2-3; no check of the table's D call, TRBD1, against the DNA was made. TRBV12-1 is reported as a pseudogene. The CDR3 is 16 residues long. The CDR3 loop is CASSFAGRVITDTQYF. The CDR3 nucleotides are TGTGCCAGCAGCTTTGCTGGCAGGGTGATCACAGATACGCAGTATTTT.